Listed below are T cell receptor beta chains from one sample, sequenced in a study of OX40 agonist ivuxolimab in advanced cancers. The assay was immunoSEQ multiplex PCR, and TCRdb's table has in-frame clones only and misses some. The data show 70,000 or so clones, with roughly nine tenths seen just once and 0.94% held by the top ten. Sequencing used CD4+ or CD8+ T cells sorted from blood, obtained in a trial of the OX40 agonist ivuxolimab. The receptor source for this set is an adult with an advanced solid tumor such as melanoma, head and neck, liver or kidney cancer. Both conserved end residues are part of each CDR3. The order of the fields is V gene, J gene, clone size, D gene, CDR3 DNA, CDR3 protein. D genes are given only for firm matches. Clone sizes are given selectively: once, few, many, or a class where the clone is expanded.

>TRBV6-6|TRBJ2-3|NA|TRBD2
TGTGCCATCCGGCCAGCGGGAGCAGATACGCAGTATTTT
CAIRPAGADTQYF
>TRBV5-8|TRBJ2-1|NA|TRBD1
TGTGCCAGCAGCCGGGACAGGTATGAGCAGTTCTTC
CASSRDRYEQFF
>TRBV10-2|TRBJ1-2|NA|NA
TGCGCCAGCAACCAGGGGCTAATGGAAGGCTACACCTTC
CASNQGLMEGYTF
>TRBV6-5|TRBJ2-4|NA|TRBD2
TGTGCCAGCAGTTACCAGTGGACTAGCGGGGCGAACATTCAGTACTTC
CASSYQWTSGANIQYF
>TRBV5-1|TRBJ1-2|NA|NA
TGCGCCAGCAGCCCGGAGAGAGGGGCCAACTATGGCTACACCTTC
CASSPERGANYGYTF
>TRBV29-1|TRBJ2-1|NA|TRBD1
TGCAGCTTTCAGGGGGTGCGGGCCTACAATGAGCAGTTCTTC
CSFQGVRAYNEQFF
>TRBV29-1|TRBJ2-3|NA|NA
TGCAGCGTTTCAACCGGTAGCACAGATACGCAGTATTTT
CSVSTGSTDTQYF
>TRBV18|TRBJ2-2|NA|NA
TGTGCCAGCTCACCAAATTCGAACACCGGGGAGCTGTTTTTT
CASSPNSNTGELFF
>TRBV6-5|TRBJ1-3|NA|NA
TGTGCCAGCAGCTCTGGACCGATCTCTGGAAACACCATATATTTT
CASSSGPISGNTIYF
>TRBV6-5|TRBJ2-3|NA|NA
TGTGCCAGCAGTCCCCGCTATATGGGGGATACGCAGTATTTT
CASSPRYMGDTQYF
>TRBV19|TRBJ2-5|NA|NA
TGTGCCAGTAGTATAGGTCGGTGGGAAGGGACCCAGTACTTC
CASSIGRWEGTQYF
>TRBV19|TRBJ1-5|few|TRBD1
TGTGCCAGTAGTGGACAGGCGGGTCAGCCCCAGCATTTT
CASSGQAGQPQHF
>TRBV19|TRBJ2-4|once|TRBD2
TGTGCCAGTACGTCCGGGACTAGCCAAAACATTCAGTACTTC
CASTSGTSQNIQYF
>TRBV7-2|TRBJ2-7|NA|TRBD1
TGTGCCAGCAGCCCATCGACAGGGGGAGGCGAGCAGTACTTC
CASSPSTGGGEQYF
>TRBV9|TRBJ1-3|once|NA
TGTGCCAGCAGCGTAGGGGGGACTGGAAACACCATATATTTT
CASSVGGTGNTIYF
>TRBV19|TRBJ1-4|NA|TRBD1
TGTGCCAGTAGTATAGTCAAGACAGGGCACGGAAAACTGTTTTTT
CASSIVKTGHGKLFF
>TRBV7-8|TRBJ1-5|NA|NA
TGTGCCAGCAGCTTAGAGGTGACACACAATCAGCCCCAGCATTTT
CASSLEVTHNQPQHF
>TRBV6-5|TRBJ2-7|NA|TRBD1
TGTGCCAGCAGTTGGGACAGAGACTCCTACGAGCAGTACTTC
CASSWDRDSYEQYF
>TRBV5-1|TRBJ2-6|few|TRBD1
TGCGCCAGCAGCTTCACCGGGACAGACCTCTCTGGGGCCAACGTCCTGACTTTC
CASSFTGTDLSGANVLTF
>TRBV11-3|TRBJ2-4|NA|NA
TGTGCCAGCAGCTTAATGGGGGACATTCAGTACTTC
CASSLMGDIQYF
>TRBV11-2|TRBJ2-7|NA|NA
TGTGCCAGCAGCTTAACGGAGGGAACCCCCTACGAGCAGTACTTC
CASSLTEGTPYEQYF
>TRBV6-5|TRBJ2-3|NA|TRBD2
TGTGCCAGCAGTTCCATACTAGCGGGAGCCCATACGCAGTATTTT
CASSSILAGAHTQYF
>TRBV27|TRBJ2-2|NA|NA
TGTGCCAGCAGCCCCCTCCGGGACAAGTCGAACACCGGGGAGCTGTTTTTT
CASSPLRDKSNTGELFF
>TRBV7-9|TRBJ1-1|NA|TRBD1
TGTGCCAGCAGCCCCCAGGGGGGCACTGAAGCTTTCTTT
CASSPQGGTEAFF
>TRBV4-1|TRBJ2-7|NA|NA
TGCGCCAGCAGCCGATTTGGGAGCGACGATCCCTACGAGCAGTACTTC
CASSRFGSDDPYEQYF
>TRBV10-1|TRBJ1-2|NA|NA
TGCGCCAGCAGTCCTGACAGGTTTAATAGCGGCTACACCTTC
CASSPDRFNSGYTF
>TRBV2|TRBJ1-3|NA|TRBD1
TGTGCCAGCAGTGAGGGGACAGGGAAGGACACCATATATTTT
CASSEGTGKDTIYF
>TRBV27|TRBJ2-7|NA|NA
TGTGCCAGCAGTCCTCGCAAGGGGACCTACGATACCTCCTACGAGCAGTACTTC
CASSPRKGTYDTSYEQYF
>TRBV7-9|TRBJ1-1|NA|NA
TGTGCCAGCAGCTTAGTTTGGACCCTGAACACTGAAGCTTTCTTT
CASSLVWTLNTEAFF
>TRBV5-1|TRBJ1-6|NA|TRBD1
TGCGCCAGCAGCACCCGACAGGGGACTAATTCACCCCTCCACTTT
CASSTRQGTNSPLHF
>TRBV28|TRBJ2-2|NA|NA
TGTGCCAGCCAAAAGGACAGAAACACCGGGGAGCTGTTTTTT
CASQKDRNTGELFF
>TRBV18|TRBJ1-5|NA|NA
TGTGCCAGCTCAACCTCAATGGGCCTTATCCCCCAGCATTTT
CASSTSMGLIPQHF
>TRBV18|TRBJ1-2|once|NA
TGTGCCAGCTCACCAACGGGGCAGAATGGCTACACCTTC
CASSPTGQNGYTF
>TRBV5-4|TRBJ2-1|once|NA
TGTGCCAGCAGCGGCATGGGAGACCTGTCTCAATTAGGGCAGTTCTTC
CASSGMGDLSQLGQFF
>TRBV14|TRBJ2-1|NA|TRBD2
TGTGCCAGCAGGCAGACTAGCGGCAACTACAATGAGCAGTTCTTC
CASRQTSGNYNEQFF
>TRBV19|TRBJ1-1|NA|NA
TGTGCCAGTAGTATTCAAGGGGCTATGAACACTGAAGCTTTCTTT
CASSIQGAMNTEAFF
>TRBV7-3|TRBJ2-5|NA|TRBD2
TGTGCCAGCAGCCCCGACGGAGCGGGGGGAAGCCCCCAAGAGACCCAGTACTTC
CASSPDGAGGSPQETQYF
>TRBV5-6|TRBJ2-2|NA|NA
TGTGCCAGCAGCGGGACCCCCGGACAGCGGAGCACCGGGGAGCTGTTTTTT
CASSGTPGQRSTGELFF
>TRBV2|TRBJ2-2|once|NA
TGTGCCAGCAGGTCCGTGAACACCGGGGAGCTGTTTTTT
CASRSVNTGELFF
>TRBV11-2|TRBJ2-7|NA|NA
TGTGCCAGCAGCTTAGTAGGGTCCCCTTACGAGCAGTACTTC
CASSLVGSPYEQYF
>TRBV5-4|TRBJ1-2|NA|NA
TGTGCCAGCAGCTGGGACCTCGATGGCTACACCTTC
CASSWDLDGYTF
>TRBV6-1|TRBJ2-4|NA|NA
TGTGCCAGTCAGTTGAATTTGCTAGCCAAAAACATTCAGTACTTC
CASQLNLLAKNIQYF
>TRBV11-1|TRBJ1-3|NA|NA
TGTGCCAGCAGCTTAAAACAGGGCTCTGGAAACACCATATATTTT
CASSLKQGSGNTIYF
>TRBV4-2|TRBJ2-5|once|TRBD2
TGTGCCAGCAGCCAAGATGGAAGCGGGGGATCTCAGGAGACCCAGTACTTC
CASSQDGSGGSQETQYF
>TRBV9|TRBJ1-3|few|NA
TGTGCCAGCAGCGTAGACCAGGGAGAAAACACCATATATTTT
CASSVDQGENTIYF
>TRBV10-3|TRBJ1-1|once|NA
TGTGCCATCAGTGAGGAAATGCGGGCTTTCTTT
CAISEEMRAFF
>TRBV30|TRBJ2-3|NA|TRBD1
TGTGCCTGGAGGAATACAGGGGGGGATACGCAGTATTTT
CAWRNTGGDTQYF
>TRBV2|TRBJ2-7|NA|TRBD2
TGTGCCAGCAGTGATATAGAGCTAGCGGGCCTCAGCTCCTACGAGCAGTACTTC
CASSDIELAGLSSYEQYF
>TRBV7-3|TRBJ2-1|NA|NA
TGTGCCAGCAGCTTAGTGAATGAGCAGTTCTTC
CASSLVNEQFF
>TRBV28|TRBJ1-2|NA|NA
TGTGCCAGCAGTCGACCGGGACCTCGTGGCCAGGACTACACCTTC
CASSRPGPRGQDYTF
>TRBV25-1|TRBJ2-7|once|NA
TGTGCCAGCAGTGAATATGGCCGGGCTCCAGTCTACGAGCAGTACTTC
CASSEYGRAPVYEQYF
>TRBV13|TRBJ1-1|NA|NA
TGTGCCAGCAGCTTACTTTGGGGCAAGACTGAAGCTTTCTTT
CASSLLWGKTEAFF
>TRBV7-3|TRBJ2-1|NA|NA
TGTGCCAGCAGCTTAGGGTCCCGGGCGGGCGAGCAGTTCTTC
CASSLGSRAGEQFF
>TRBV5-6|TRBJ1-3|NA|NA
TGTGCCAGCAGCTTGGTAGGATCTGGAAACACCATATATTTT
CASSLVGSGNTIYF
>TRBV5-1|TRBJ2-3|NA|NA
TGCGCCAGCAGCTTGGCCCCCGGGGCGGCAGATACGCAGTATTTT
CASSLAPGAADTQYF
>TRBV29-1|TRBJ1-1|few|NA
TGCAGCGCTGAAATACAGGGTCGGATGAACACTGAAGCTTTCTTT
CSAEIQGRMNTEAFF
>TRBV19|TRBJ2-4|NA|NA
TGTGCCAGTAATCGGAGGGGGGGTACCAAAAACATTCAGTACTTC
CASNRRGGTKNIQYF
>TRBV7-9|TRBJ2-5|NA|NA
TGTGCCAGCAGCCCTAACGGACAGTTTGAAGAGACCCAGTACTTC
CASSPNGQFEETQYF
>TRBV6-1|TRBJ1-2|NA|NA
TGTGCCAGCAGCCTTGGCAACTATGGCTACACCTTC
CASSLGNYGYTF
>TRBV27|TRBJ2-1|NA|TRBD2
TGTGCCAGCAGTTTTTTTCTCACTAGCGGAAACAATGAGCAGTTCTTC
CASSFFLTSGNNEQFF